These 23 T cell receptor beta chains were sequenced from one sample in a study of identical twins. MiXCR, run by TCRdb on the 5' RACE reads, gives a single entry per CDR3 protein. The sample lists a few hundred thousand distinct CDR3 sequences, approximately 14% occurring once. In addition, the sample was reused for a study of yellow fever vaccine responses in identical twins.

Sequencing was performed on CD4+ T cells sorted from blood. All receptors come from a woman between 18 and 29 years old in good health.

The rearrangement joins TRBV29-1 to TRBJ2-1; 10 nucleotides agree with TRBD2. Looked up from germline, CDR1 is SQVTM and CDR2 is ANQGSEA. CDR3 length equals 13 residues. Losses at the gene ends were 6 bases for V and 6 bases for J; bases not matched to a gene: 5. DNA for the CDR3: TGCAGCGTGGTAGCGGGAGGTCCCAATGAGCAGTTCTTC. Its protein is CSVVAGGPNEQFF.

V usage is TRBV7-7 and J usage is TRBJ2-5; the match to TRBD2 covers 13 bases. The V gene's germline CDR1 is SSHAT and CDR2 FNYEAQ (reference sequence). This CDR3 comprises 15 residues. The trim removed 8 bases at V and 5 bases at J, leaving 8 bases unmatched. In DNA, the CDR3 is TGTGCCAGCCGAGAAGGACTAGCGGGAGTCGAGACCCAGTACTTC. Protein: CASREGLAGVETQYF.

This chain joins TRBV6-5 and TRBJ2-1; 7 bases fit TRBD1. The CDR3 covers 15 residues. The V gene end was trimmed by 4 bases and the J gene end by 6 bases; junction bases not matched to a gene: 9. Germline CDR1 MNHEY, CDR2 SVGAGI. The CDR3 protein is CASSSRQGRSNEQFF. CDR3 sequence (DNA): TGTGCCAGCAGTTCCAGACAGGGAAGATCCAATGAGCAGTTCTTC.

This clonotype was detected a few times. CDR3 amino acids: CASRAPGTGGIYNEQFF. In DNA, the CDR3 is TGTGCCAGCAGAGCTCCCGGGACAGGGGGGATCTACAATGAGCAGTTCTTC. This rearrangement joins TRBV12-3 or TRBV12-4 to TRBJ2-1, with 11 nucleotides matching TRBD1. Trimming removed 6 bases from V and 3 bases from J; junction bases left unmatched: 10. The CDR3 covers 17 residues.

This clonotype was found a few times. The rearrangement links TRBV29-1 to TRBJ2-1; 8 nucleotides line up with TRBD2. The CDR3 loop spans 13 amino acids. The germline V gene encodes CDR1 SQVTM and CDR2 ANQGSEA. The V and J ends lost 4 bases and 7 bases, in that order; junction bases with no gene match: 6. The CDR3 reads CSVAPGGGNEQFF. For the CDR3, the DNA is TGCAGCGTTGCCCCCGGGGGGGGAAATGAGCAGTTCTTC.

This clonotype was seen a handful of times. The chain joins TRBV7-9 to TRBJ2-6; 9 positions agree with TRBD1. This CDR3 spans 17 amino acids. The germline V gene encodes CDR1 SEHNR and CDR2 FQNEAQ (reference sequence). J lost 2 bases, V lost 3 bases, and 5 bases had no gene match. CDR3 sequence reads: CASSFGTGTTGANVLTF. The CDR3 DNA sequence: TGTGCCAGCAGCTTCGGGACAGGGACTACTGGGGCCAACGTCCTGACTTTC.

CDR3 DNA sequence: TGTGCCAGCAGCCGGACTAGCGGGCCAAACAATGAGCAGTTCTTC. Translated: CASSRTSGPNNEQFF. This chain uses TRBV6-1 with TRBJ2-1; 11 bases are shared with TRBD2. The CDR3 totals 15 residues. In germline, CDR1 is MNHNS, CDR2 SASEGT. The J segment lost 5 bases and the V segment lost 6 bases, leaving 6 bases of the junction unmatched.

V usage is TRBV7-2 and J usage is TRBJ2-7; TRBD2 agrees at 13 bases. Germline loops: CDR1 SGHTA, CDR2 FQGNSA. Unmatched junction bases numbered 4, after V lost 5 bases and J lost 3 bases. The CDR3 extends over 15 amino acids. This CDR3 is CASSPLAGGIYEQYF. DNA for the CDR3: TGTGCCAGCAGCCCACTAGCGGGAGGGATCTACGAGCAGTACTTC.

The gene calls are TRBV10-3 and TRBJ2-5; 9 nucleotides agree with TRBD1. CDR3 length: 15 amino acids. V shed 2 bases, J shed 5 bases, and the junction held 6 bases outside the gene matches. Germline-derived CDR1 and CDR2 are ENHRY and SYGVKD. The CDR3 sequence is CAISETGQGSETQYF. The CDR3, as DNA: TGTGCCATCAGTGAGACGGGACAGGGTAGCGAGACCCAGTACTTC.

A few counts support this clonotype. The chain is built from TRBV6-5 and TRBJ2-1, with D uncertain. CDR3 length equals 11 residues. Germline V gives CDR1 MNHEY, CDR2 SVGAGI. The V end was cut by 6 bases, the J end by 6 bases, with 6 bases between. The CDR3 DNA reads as TGTGCCAGCAGGAAAAGCAATGAGCAGTTCTTC. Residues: CASRKSNEQFF.

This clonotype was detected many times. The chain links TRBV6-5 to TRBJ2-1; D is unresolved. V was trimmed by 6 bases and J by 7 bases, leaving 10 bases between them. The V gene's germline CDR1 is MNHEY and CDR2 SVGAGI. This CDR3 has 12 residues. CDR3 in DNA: TGTGCCAGCAGCTACACCGGGAATGAGCAGTTCTTC. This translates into CASSYTGNEQFF.

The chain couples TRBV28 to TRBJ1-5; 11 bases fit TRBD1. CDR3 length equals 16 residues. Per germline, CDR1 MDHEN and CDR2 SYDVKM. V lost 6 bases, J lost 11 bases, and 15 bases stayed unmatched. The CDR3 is CASSAGTGGTRGSQHF. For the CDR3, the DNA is TGTGCCAGCAGCGCCGGGACAGGGGGTACCCGTGGGTCCCAGCATTTT.

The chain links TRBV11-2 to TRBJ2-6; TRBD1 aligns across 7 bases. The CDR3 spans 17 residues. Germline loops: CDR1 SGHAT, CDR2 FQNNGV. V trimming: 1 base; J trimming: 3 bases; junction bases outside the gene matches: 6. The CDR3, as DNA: TGTGCCAGCAGCTTAGTAAAGGGGGCAGTTGGGGCCAACGTCCTGACTTTC. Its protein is CASSLVKGAVGANVLTF.

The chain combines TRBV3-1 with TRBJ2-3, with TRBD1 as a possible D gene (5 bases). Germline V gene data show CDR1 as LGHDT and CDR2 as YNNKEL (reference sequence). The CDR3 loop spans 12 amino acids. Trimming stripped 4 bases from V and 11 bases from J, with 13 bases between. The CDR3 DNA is TGTGCCAGCAGCCCCACAGGAATGGGGCAGTATTTT. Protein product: CASSPTGMGQYF.

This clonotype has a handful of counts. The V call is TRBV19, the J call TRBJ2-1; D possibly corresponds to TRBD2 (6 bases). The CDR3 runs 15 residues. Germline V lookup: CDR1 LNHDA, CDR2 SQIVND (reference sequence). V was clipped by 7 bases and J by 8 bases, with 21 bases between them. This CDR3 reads CASNPRSGVGYEQFF. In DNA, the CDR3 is TGTGCCAGTAATCCCCGTTCGGGAGTGGGTTATGAGCAGTTCTTC.

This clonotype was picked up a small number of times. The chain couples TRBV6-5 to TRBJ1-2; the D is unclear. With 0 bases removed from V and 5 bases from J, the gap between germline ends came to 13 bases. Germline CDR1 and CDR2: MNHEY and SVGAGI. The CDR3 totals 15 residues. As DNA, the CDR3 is TGTGCCAGCAGTTACTCTTTTCAGAACCTTTATGGCTACACCTTC. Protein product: CASSYSFQNLYGYTF.

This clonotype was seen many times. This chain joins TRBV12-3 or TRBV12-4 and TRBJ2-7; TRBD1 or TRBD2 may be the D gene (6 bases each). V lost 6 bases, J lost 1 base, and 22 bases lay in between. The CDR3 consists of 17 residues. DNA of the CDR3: TGTGCCAGCAGCCCCAACCCTGGGCAGGGGACTTCCTACGAGCAGTACTTC. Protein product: CASSPNPGQGTSYEQYF.

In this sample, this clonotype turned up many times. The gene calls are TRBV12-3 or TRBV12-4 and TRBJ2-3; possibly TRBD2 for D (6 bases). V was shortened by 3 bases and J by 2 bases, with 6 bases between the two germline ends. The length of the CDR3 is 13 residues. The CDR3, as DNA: TGTGCCAGCAGTTTGCGGGACACAGATACGCAGTATTTT. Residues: CASSLRDTDTQYF.

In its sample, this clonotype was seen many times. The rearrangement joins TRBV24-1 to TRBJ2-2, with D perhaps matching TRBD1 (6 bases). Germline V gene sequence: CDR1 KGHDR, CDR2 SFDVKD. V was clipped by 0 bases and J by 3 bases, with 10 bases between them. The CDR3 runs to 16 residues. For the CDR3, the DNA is TGTGCCACCAGTGATTTGCAACGACAGGACACCGGGGAGCTGTTTTTT. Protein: CATSDLQRQDTGELFF.

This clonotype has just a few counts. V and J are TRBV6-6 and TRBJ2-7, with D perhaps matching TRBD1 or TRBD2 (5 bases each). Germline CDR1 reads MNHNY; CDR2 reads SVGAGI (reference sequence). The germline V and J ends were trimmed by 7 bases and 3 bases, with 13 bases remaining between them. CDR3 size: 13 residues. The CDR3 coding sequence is TGTGCCAGCACCGACCGGGACGTCTACGAGCAGTACTTC. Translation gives CASTDRDVYEQYF.

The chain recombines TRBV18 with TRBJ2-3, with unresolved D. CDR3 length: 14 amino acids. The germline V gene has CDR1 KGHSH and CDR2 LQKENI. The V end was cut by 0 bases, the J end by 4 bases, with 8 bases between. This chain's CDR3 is CASSPPNIADTQYF. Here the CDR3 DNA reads TGTGCCAGCTCACCACCGAACATTGCAGATACGCAGTATTTT.

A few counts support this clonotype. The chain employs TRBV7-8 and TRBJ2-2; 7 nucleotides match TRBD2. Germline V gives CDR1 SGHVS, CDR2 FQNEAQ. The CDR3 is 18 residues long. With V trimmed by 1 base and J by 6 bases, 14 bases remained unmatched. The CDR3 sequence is CASSLERAGVVRAGELFF. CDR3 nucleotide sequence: TGTGCCAGCAGCTTAGAGCGGGCGGGAGTTGTCCGGGCCGGGGAGCTGTTTTTT.

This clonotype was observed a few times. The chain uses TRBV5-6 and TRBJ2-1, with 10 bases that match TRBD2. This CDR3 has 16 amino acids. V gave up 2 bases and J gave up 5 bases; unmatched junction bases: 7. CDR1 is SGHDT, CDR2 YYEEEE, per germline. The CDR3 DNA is TGTGCCAGCAGCTTCGGCGGGACTAGCGCCAACAATGAGCAGTTCTTC. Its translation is CASSFGGTSANNEQFF.